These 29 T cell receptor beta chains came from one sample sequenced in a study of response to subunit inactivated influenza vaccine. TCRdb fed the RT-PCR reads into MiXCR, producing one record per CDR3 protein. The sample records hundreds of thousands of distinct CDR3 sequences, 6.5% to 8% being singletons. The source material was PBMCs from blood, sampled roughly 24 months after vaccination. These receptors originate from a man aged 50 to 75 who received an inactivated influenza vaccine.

Here the CDR3 DNA reads TGTGCCACCAGTGACGCGACAGGGTATAGCAATCAGCCCCAGCATTTT. It specifies CATSDATGYSNQPQHF. The genes are TRBV24-1 and TRBJ1-5; TRBD1 matches 7 bases. There are 16 residues in the CDR3. Germline-derived CDR1 and CDR2 are KGHDR and SFDVKD. V trimming: 4 bases; J trimming: 0 bases; junction bases outside the gene matches: 5.

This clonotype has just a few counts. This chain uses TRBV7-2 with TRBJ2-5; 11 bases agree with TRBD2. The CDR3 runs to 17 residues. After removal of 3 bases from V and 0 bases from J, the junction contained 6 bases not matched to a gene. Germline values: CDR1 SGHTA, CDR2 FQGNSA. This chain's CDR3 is CASSLTSGALYQETQYF. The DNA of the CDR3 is TGTGCCAGCAGCTTGACTAGCGGGGCGCTGTACCAAGAGACCCAGTACTTC.

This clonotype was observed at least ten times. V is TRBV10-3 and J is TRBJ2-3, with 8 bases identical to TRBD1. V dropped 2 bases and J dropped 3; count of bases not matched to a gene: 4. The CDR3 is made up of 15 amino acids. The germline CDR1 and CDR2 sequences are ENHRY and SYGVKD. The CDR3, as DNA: TGTGCCATCAGTGAGGGGACAGGTATTACAGATACGCAGTATTTT. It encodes CAISEGTGITDTQYF.

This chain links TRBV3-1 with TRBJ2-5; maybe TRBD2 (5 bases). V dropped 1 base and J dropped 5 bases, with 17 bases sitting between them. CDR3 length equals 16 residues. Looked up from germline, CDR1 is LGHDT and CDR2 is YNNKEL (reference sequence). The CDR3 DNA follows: TGTGCCAGCAGCCAAGGGAAGGTCGGGGAGTGGGAGACCCAGTACTTC. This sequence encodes CASSQGKVGEWETQYF.

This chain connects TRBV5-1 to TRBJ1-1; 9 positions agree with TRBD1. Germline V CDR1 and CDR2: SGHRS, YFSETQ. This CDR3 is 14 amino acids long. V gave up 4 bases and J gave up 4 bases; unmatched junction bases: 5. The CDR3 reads CASSTGGGSTEAFF. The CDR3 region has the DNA TGCGCCAGCAGCACAGGGGGCGGATCCACTGAAGCTTTCTTT.

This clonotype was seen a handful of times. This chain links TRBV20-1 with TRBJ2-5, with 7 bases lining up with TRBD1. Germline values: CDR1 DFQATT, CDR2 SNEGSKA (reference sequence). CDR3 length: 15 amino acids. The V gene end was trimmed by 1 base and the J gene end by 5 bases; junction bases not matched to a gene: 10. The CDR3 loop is CSARVPKGAWETQYF. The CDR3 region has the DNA TGCAGTGCTAGAGTACCAAAGGGGGCCTGGGAGACCCAGTACTTC.

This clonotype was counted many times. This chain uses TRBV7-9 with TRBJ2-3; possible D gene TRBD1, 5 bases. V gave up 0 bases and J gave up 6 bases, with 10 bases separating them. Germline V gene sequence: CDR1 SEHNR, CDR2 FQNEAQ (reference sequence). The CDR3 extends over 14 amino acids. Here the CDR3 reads CASSLAQAGDTQYF. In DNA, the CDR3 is TGTGCCAGCAGCTTAGCACAGGCTGGTGATACGCAGTATTTT.

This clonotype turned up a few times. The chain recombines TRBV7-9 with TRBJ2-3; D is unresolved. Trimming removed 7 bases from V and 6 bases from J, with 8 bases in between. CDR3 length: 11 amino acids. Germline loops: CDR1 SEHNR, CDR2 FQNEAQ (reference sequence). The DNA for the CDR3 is TGTGCCAGCACCGTGATGGATACGCAGTATTTT. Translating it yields CASTVMDTQYF.

This CDR3 reads CASGIGLAGAEFF. The CDR3 DNA is TGTGCCAGCGGGATTGGACTAGCGGGCGCCGAGTTCTTC. The V gene is TRBV11-2, the J gene TRBJ2-1; 11 nucleotides match TRBD2. The CDR3 length is 13 residues. In germline, CDR1 is SGHAT, CDR2 FQNNGV. The V gene end was trimmed by 8 bases and the J gene end by 14 bases; junction bases not matched to a gene: 11.

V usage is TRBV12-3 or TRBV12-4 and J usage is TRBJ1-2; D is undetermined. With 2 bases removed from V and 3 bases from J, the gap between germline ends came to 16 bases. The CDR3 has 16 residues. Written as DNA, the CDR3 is TGTGCCAGCAGTTTAATTATGAGGGCGCGGGACTATGGCTACACCTTC. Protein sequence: CASSLIMRARDYGYTF.

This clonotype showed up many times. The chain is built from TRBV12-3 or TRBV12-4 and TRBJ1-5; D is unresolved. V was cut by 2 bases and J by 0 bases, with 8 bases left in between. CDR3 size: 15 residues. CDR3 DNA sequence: TGTGCCAGCAGTTTAATGGGTTATAGCAATCAGCCCCAGCATTTT. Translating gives CASSLMGYSNQPQHF.

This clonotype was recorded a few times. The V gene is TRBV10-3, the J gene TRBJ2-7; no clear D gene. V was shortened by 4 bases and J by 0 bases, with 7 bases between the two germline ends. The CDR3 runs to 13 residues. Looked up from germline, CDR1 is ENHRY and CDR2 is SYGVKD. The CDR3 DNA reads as TGTGCCATCAGTGCCGAGAGCTCCTACGAGCAGTACTTC. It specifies CAISAESSYEQYF.

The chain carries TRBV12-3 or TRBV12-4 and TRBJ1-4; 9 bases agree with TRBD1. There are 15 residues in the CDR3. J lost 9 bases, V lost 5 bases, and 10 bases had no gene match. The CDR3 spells CASSDSGTGLQKLFF. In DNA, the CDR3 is TGTGCCAGCAGTGATTCCGGGACAGGGCTTCAAAAACTGTTTTTT.

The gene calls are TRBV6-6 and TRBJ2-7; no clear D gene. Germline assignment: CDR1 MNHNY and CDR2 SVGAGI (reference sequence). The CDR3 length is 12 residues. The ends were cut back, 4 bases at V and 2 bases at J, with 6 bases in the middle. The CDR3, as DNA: TGTGCCAGCAGTTCCCCAACCTACGAGCAGTACTTC. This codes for CASSSPTYEQYF.

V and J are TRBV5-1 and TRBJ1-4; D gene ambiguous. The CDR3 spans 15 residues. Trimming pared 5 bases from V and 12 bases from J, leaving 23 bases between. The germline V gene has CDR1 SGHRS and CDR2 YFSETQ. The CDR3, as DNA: TGCGCCAGCAGTTTTTTGCCGGGGAACACGAGGGAACTGTTTTTT. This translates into CASSFLPGNTRELFF.

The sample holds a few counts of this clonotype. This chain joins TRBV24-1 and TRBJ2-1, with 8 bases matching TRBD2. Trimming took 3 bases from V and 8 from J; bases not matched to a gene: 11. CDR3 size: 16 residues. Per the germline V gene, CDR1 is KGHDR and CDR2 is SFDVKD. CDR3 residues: CATSDTLAGVKDEQFF. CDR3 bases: TGTGCCACCAGTGATACTCTAGCGGGCGTCAAGGATGAGCAGTTCTTC.

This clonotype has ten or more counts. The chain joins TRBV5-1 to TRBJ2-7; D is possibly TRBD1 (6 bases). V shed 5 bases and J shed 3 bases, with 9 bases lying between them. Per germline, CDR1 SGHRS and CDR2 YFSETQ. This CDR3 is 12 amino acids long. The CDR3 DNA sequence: TGCGCCAGCAGAAGGGACATCTACGAGCAGTACTTC. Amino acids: CASRRDIYEQYF.

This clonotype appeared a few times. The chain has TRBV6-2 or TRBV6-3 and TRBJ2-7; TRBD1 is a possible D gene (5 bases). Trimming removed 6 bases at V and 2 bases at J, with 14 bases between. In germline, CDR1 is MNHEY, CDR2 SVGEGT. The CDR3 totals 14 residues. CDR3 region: CASSRTPLTYEQYF. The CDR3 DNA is TGTGCCAGCAGCCGGACACCGTTGACCTACGAGCAGTACTTC.

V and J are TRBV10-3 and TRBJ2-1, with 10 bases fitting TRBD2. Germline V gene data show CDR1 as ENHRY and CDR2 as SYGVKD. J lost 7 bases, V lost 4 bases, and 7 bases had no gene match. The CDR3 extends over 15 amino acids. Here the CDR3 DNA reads TGTGCCATCAGTGCGGAGAGCGGGAGGGCGAATGAGCAGTTCTTC. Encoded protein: CAISAESGRANEQFF.

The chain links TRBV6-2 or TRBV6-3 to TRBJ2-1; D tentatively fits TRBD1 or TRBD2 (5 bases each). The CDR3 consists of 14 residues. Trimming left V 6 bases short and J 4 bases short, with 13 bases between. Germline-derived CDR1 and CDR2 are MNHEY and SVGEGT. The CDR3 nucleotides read TGTGCCAGCAGCGGGACCGTCCTATACAATGAGCAGTTCTTC. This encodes CASSGTVLYNEQFF.

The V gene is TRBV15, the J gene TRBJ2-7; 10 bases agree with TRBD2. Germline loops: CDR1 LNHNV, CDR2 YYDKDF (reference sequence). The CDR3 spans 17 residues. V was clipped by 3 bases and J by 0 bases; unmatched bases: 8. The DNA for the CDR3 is TGTGCCACCAGCAGCGGACTAGCGGAATACCCCTCCTACGAGCAGTACTTC. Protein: CATSSGLAEYPSYEQYF.

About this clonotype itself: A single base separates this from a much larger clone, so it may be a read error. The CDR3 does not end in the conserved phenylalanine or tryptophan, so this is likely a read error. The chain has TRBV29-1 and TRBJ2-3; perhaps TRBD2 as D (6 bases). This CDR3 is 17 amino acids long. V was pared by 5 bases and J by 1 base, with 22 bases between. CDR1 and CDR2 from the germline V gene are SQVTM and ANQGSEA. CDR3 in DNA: TGCAGCGTTCTAGATCGACCGGGACTTCCACGCACAGATACGCAGTATTCT. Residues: CSVLDRPGLPRTDTQYS.

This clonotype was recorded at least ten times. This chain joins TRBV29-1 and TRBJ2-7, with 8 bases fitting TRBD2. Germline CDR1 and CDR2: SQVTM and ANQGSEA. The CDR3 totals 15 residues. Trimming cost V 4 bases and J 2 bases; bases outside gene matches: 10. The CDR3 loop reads CSVAGPLAGTYEQYF. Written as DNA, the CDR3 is TGCAGCGTTGCCGGTCCTCTAGCGGGTACCTACGAGCAGTACTTC.

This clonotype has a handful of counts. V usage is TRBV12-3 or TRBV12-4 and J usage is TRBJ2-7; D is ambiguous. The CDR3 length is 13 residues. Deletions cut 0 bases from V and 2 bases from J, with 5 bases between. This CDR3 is CASSLAEPYEQYF. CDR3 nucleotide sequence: TGTGCCAGCAGTTTAGCGGAACCCTACGAGCAGTACTTC.

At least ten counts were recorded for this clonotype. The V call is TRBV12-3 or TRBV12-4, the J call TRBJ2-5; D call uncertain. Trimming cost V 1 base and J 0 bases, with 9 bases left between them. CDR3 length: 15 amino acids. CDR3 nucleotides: TGTGCCAGCAGTTTAGTATCTAGGGACCAAGAGACCCAGTACTTC. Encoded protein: CASSLVSRDQETQYF.

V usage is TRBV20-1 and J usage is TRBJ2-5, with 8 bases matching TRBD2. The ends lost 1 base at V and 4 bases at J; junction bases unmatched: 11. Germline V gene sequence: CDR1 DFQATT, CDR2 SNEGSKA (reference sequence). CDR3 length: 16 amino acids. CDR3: CSARAATSGSLETQYF. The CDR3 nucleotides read TGCAGTGCTAGAGCCGCCACTAGCGGCTCCCTAGAGACCCAGTACTTC.

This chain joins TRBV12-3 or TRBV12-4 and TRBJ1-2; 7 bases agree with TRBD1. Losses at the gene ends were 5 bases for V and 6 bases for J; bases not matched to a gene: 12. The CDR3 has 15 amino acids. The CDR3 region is CASSTNRGRGDGYTF. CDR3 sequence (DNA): TGTGCCAGCAGTACGAACAGGGGCAGAGGGGATGGCTACACCTTC.

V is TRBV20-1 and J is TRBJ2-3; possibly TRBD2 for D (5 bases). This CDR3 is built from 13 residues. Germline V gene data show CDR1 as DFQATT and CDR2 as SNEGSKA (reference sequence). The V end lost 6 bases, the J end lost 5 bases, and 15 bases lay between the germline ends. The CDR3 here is CSALDGVGDTQYF. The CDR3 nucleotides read TGCAGTGCCCTGGACGGGGTTGGAGATACGCAGTATTTT.

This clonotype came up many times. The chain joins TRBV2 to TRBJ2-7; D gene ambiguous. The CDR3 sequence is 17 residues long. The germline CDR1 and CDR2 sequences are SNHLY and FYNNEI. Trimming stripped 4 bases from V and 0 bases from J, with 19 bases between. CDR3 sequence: CASSASYGIYSSYEQYF. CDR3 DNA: TGTGCCAGCAGTGCTTCGTATGGGATCTATAGCTCCTACGAGCAGTACTTC.